Described below is a single T cell receptor beta chain sequence and its context. Germline lookup yields CDR1 MGHDK and CDR2 SYGVNS. The CDR3 covers 16 residues. The ends lost 10 bases at V and 4 bases at J; junction bases unmatched: 12. Clones were read by immunoSEQ multiplex PCR, and TCRdb kept only the in-frame ones, dropping some. The sample holds more than 85,000 clones, roughly 93% seen once. This sample was included in a study of T cell changes during pregnancy in multiple sclerosis. The sample in question was peripheral blood, obtained before pregnancy. The V gene is TRBV25-1, the J gene TRBJ2-6, with 8 bases identical to TRBD1. The TCR originated in a female donor with multiple sclerosis, enrolled in a pregnancy study. The CDR3 loop is CATSGTGSLGANVLTF. The CDR3 nucleotides are TGTGCCACCTCCGGGACAGGCTCGCTCGGGGCCAACGTCCTGACTTTC.